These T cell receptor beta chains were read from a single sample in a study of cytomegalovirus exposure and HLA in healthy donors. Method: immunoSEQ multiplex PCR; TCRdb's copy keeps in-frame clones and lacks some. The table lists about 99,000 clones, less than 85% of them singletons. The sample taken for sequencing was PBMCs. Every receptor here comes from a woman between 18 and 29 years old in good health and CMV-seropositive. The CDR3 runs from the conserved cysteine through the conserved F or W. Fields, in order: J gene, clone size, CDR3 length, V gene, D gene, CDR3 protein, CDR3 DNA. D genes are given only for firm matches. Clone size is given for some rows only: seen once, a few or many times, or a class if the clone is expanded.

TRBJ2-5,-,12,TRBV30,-,CAWTPGSQTQYF,TGTGCCTGGACCCCCGGGAGTCAGACCCAGTACTTC
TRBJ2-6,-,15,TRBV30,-,CAWSLGVSGANVLTF,TGTGCCTGGAGTCTCGGGGTCTCTGGGGCCAACGTCCTGACTTTC
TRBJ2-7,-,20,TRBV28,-,CASSLGTGDFVREGRNEQYF,TGTGCCAGCAGTTTAGGGACAGGGGATTTTGTGCGGGAGGGCCGCAACGAGCAGTACTTC
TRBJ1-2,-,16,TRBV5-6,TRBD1,CASSFIGTGVNYGYTF,TGTGCCAGCAGCTTTATCGGGACAGGGGTAAACTATGGCTACACCTTC
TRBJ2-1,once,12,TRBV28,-,CASSLPYNEQFF,TGTGCCAGCAGCCTTCCCTACAATGAGCAGTTCTTC
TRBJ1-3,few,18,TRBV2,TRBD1,CASSEDPPQGGWGNTIYF,TGTGCCAGCAGTGAAGATCCCCCACAGGGGGGCTGGGGAAACACCATATATTTT
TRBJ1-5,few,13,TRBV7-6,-,CASSLDGAAAQHF,TGTGCCAGCAGCTTGGACGGTGCAGCGGCCCAGCATTTT
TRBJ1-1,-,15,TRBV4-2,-,CASSQNTGLNTEAFF,TGTGCCAGCAGCCAAAACACAGGGTTGAACACTGAAGCTTTCTTT
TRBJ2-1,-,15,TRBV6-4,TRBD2,CASSPLAGEGDEQFF,TGTGCCAGCAGTCCACTAGCGGGAGAGGGGGATGAGCAGTTCTTC
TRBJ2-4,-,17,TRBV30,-,CAWSVDAGRGAKNIQYF,TGTGCCTGGAGTGTAGATGCAGGGAGGGGGGCCAAAAACATTCAGTACTTC
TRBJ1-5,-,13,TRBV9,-,CASSRGMDRPQHF,TGTGCCAGCAGCAGGGGAATGGATCGGCCCCAGCATTTT
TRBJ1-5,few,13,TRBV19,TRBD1,CASSTGQDQPQHF,TGTGCCAGTAGTACTGGACAGGATCAGCCCCAGCATTTT
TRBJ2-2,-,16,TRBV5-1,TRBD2,CASSLGASGDTGELFF,TGCGCCAGCAGCTTGGGAGCTAGCGGGGACACCGGGGAGCTGTTTTTT
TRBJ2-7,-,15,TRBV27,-,CASSLGRSGSYEQYF,TGTGCCAGCAGTTTAGGGCGATCGGGGTCCTACGAGCAGTACTTC
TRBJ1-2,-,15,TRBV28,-,CASSPRWLSDYGYTF,TGTGCCAGCTCACCACGTTGGTTAAGCGACTATGGCTACACCTTC
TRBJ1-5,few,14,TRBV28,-,CASSLRVWTEPQHF,TGTGCCAGCAGTTTGAGGGTATGGACTGAGCCCCAGCATTTT
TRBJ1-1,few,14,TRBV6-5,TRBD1,CASRLRTGRTEAFF,TGTGCCAGCAGACTCCGGACAGGGCGTACTGAAGCTTTCTTT
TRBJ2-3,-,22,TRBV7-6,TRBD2,CASSLAQNTYPVLAGAEDTQYF,TGTGCCAGCAGCTTAGCTCAGAACACCTACCCCGTTCTAGCGGGAGCAGAGGATACGCAGTATTTT
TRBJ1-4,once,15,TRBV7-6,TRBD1,CASRPGQAGNEKLFF,TGTGCCAGCAGACCAGGACAGGCCGGAAATGAAAAACTGTTTTTT
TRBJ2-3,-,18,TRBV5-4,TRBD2,CASSFRLAGILSTDTQYF,TGTGCCAGCAGCTTCAGACTAGCGGGAATTCTAAGCACAGATACGCAGTATTTT
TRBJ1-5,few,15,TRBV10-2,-,CASSEARTANQPQHF,TGCGCCAGCAGTGAGGCGAGGACAGCGAATCAGCCCCAGCATTTT
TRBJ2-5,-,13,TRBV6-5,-,CASSLTDGETQYF,TGTGCCAGCAGTTTGACCGACGGGGAGACCCAGTACTTC
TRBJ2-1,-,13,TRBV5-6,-,CASSLADIGEQFF,TGTGCCAGCAGCTTGGCGGACATTGGGGAGCAGTTCTTC
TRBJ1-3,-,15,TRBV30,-,CAWSVTGGPGNTIYF,TGTGCCTGGAGTGTAACCGGGGGGCCTGGAAACACCATATATTTT
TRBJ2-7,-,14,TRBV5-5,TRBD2,CASSWASGAYEQYF,TGTGCCAGCAGCTGGGCTAGCGGAGCCTACGAGCAGTACTTC
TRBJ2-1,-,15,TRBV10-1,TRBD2,CASNSGTSGYNEQFF,TGCGCCAGCAATTCTGGGACTAGCGGTTACAATGAGCAGTTCTTC
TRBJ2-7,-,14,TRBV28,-,CASSLFGGFYEQYF,TGTGCCAGCAGTTTATTTGGAGGGTTCTACGAGCAGTACTTC
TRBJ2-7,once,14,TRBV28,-,CASSPRDRENEQYF,TGTGCCAGCAGTCCCCGGGATCGGGAAAACGAGCAGTACTTC
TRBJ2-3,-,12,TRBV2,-,CASSAQKDTQYF,TGTGCCAGCAGTGCCCAGAAAGATACGCAGTATTTT
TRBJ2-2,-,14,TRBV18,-,CASSPDIFPGELFF,TGTGCCAGCTCACCGGACATATTCCCCGGGGAGCTGTTTTTT
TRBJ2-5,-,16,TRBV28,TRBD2,CASSLFQAGVGETQYF,TGTGCCAGCAGTTTATTTCAAGCGGGAGTAGGAGAGACCCAGTACTTC
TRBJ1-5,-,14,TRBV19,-,CASSWAGANQPQHF,TGTGCCAGTAGTTGGGCAGGGGCAAACCAGCCCCAGCATTTT
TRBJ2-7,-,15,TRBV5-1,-,CASSPAPSNTYEQYF,TGCGCCAGCAGCCCTGCCCCTAGCAACACCTACGAGCAGTACTTC
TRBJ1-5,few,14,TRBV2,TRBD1,CASSLDRDNQPQHF,TGTGCCAGCAGTCTCGACAGGGACAATCAGCCCCAGCATTTT
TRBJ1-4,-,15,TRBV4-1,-,CASSQEQGRGEKLFF,TGCGCCAGCAGCCAGGAACAGGGTCGTGGAGAAAAACTGTTTTTT
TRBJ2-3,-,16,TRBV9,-,CASSASRDLSTDTQYF,TGTGCCAGCAGCGCAAGCCGGGACTTGAGCACAGATACGCAGTATTTT
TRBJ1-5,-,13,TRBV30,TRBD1,CAWNRGSNQPQHF,TGTGCCTGGAACAGGGGAAGCAATCAGCCCCAGCATTTT
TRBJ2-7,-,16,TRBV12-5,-,CASGLVTGTSSYEQYF,TGTGCTAGTGGTTTGGTTACCGGGACAAGCTCCTACGAGCAGTACTTC
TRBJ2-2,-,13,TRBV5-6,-,CASSLGQAGELFF,TGTGCCAGCAGCTTGGGGCAGGCCGGGGAGCTGTTTTTT
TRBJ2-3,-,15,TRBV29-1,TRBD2,CSVPGLAGRTDTQYF,TGCAGCGTTCCTGGACTAGCTGGGAGGACAGATACGCAGTATTTT
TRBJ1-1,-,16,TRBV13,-,CASSPRGWVTNTEAFF,TGTGCCAGCAGCCCCCGGGGGTGGGTCACGAACACTGAAGCTTTCTTT
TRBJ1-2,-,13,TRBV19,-,CASSPMIGYGYTF,TGTGCCAGTAGCCCAATGATCGGTTATGGCTACACCTTC
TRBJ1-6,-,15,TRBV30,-,CAWSVMRALRSPLHF,TGTGCCTGGAGTGTAATGAGGGCTTTGCGATCACCCCTCCACTTT
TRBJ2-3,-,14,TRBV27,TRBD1,CASSRGGKTDTQYF,TGTGCCAGCAGTAGAGGGGGCAAAACAGATACGCAGTATTTT
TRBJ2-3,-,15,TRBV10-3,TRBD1,CAIREDRGPTDTQYF,TGTGCCATCAGGGAAGACAGGGGGCCCACAGATACGCAGTATTTT
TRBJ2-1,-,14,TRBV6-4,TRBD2,CASSARTSKDEQFF,TGTGCCAGCAGTGCTCGGACTAGCAAGGATGAGCAGTTCTTC
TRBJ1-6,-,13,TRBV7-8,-,CASSPGFNSPLHF,TGTGCCAGCAGCCCGGGGTTCAATTCACCCCTCCACTTT
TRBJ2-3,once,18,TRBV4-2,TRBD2,CASSQDYILADSTDTQYF,TGTGCCAGCAGCCAAGATTATATACTAGCGGATAGCACAGATACGCAGTATTTT
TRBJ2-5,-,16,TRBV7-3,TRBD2,CASRQAGGRGRETQYF,TGTGCCAGCAGGCAAGCGGGGGGACGGGGGCGAGAGACCCAGTACTTC
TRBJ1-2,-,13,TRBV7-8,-,CASSFLRAEGYTF,TGTGCCAGCAGCTTCTTACGTGCGGAGGGCTACACCTTC